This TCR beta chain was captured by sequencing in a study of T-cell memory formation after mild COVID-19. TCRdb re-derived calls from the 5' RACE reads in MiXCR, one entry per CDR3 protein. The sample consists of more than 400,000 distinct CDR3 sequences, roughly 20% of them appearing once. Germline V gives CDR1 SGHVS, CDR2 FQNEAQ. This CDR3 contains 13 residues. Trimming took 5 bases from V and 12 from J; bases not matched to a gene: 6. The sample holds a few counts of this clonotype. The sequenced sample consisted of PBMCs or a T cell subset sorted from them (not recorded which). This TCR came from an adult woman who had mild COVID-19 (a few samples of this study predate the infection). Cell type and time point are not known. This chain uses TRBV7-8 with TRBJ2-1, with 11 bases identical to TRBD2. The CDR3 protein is CASSASGGNRQFF. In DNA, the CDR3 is TGTGCCAGCAGCGCTAGCGGGGGGAATCGGCAGTTCTTC.